The text below deals with one T cell receptor (beta chain). The V and J ends lost 2 bases and 3 bases respectively, with 18 bases between them. CDR1 and CDR2 from the germline V gene are MNHNS and SASEGT. This CDR3 region has 17 residues. The data were obtained in a study of blood T cell repertoires in COVID-19. Study-level background: From T cells, B-cell-depleted T cells, or PBMCs came the material, which was cDNA or gDNA.

Original processing notes: Estimation of nucleated cell counts relied on the amplification of reference gene primers. Some clones are missing from TCRdb's copy, which holds only in-frame ones; the method was immunoSEQ multiplex PCR. That table is the source of V, J and clone size, and D and trimming were worked out from the DNA. The table includes around 310,000 clones, over 75% detected once. This TCR was sampled from a young man who had recovered from COVID-19. This chain connects TRBV6-1 to TRBJ2-3; weak D call: TRBD1 (7 bases). The specimen was PBMCs or T cells enriched from blood (not recorded which). The CDR3 coding sequence is TGTGCCAGCAGTGAAAATTACCGGGGGACAGTTACAGATACGCAGTATTTT. Translation gives CASSENYRGTVTDTQYF.